The next 22 T cell receptor beta chains were all read from a single sample in a study of CD8 T cells in ankylosing spondylitis. TCRdb re-analysed the 5' RACE reads in MiXCR, keeping a single row per CDR3 protein. The sample lists just over 350,000 distinct CDR3 sequences, 20% to 25% seen once, with about an eighth in the top ten. Sequences were obtained from blood, either unsorted or a sorted T cell fraction (not recorded which). These TCRs come from a male donor with ankylosing spondylitis or in good health (not recorded which).

Only a few counts were recorded for this clonotype. V is TRBV12-3 or TRBV12-4 and J is TRBJ1-2; D is perhaps TRBD1 (5 bases). The CDR3 contains 15 residues. V was pared by 5 bases and J by 9 bases, with 22 bases between. In nucleotides, the CDR3 is TGTGCCAGCAGTCCCACCACCATATCAGGGTCGAGCTACACCTTC. This sequence encodes CASSPTTISGSSYTF.

This clonotype has only a few counts. This sequence joins TRBV4-1 and TRBJ1-2; D is perhaps TRBD1 (5 bases). This CDR3 comprises 16 residues. CDR1 MGHRA and CDR2 YSYEKL come from the germline V gene. The V gene lost 4 bases and the J gene lost 8 bases, with 23 bases spanning the gap. The DNA for the CDR3 is TGCGCCAGCAGCCCCTACGCGGGCAGGGAGATGGGAGGCTACACCTTC. It specifies CASSPYAGREMGGYTF.

The J gene is TRBJ2-2, the V gene TRBV9, with TRBD1 matching over 7 bases. The junction had 5 bases not matched to a gene; V was cut back by 0 bases and J by 0 bases. This CDR3 region has 17 residues. Germline-derived CDR1 and CDR2 are SGDLS and YYNGEE. The CDR3 DNA reads as TGTGCCAGCAGCGTAGAGAAAGGGGGCGCGAACACCGGGGAGCTGTTTTTT. Its translation is CASSVEKGGANTGELFF.

V is TRBV29-1 and J is TRBJ1-2; 7 positions agree with TRBD1. Trimming at V came to 6 bases and at J to 9 bases, leaving 10 bases not matched to a gene. Germline CDR1 is SQVTM and CDR2 is ANQGSEA. This CDR3 is 12 amino acids long. CDR3 protein: CSVPTGFESYTF. In DNA form, the CDR3 reads TGCAGCGTCCCGACAGGGTTTGAAAGCTACACCTTC.

This clonotype was counted between two and nine times. V and J are TRBV20-1 and TRBJ2-3, with 11 bases aligning to TRBD2. Per germline, CDR1 DFQATT and CDR2 SNEGSKA (reference sequence). This CDR3 is built from 15 residues. The ends lost 4 bases at V and 2 bases at J; junction bases unmatched: 5. CDR3 nucleotides: TGCAGTGCTACACTACTAGCGGGGGACACAGATACGCAGTATTTT. Residues: CSATLLAGDTDTQYF.

The chain carries TRBV12-3 or TRBV12-4 and TRBJ1-2; 8 nucleotides match TRBD1. The V and J ends lost 8 bases and 4 bases, in that order; junction bases with no gene match: 3. CDR3 length: 12 residues. The DNA for the CDR3 is TGTGCCAGCGGGGGGACAGGCTATGGCTACACCTTC. Its protein is CASGGTGYGYTF.

The chain recombines TRBV25-1 with TRBJ2-3, with 7 bases fitting TRBD1. CDR1 and CDR2 (germline): MGHDK, SYGVNS. This CDR3 contains 16 residues. Losses at the gene ends were 3 bases for V and 3 bases for J; bases not matched to a gene: 9. This chain's CDR3 is CASSDHPAGGTDTQYF. For the CDR3, the DNA is TGTGCCAGCAGTGATCACCCGGCAGGGGGAACAGATACGCAGTATTTT.

The chain has TRBV12-3 or TRBV12-4 and TRBJ2-7, with D possibly called TRBD1 or TRBD2 (5 bases each). Between the trimmed V and J ends, which lost 7 bases and 1 base, there was a span of 14 bases. The CDR3 has 14 residues. The CDR3 reads CASTPGRASYEQYF. In DNA, the CDR3 is TGTGCCAGCACGCCAGGGAGAGCGTCCTACGAGCAGTACTTC.

This clonotype was counted between two and nine times. The V call is TRBV11-3, the J call TRBJ2-3; 15 bases are a match to TRBD2. V gave up 5 bases and J gave up 7 bases; unmatched junction bases: 7. Germline CDR1 is SGHNT and CDR2 is YENEEA. There are 16 residues in the CDR3. For the CDR3, the DNA is TGTGCCAGCAGCCCAGGGACTAGCGGGGGGTCGAATACGCAGTATTTT. This sequence encodes CASSPGTSGGSNTQYF. Looking up the rest from reference TRBV11-3 and TRBJ2-3 gives the full variable domain: EAGVVQSPRYKIIEKKQPVAFWCNPISGHNTLYWYLQNLGQGPELLIRYENEEAVDDSQLPKDRFSAERLKGVDSTLKIQPAELGDSAVYLCASSPGTSGGSNTQYFGPGTRLTVL.

V and J are TRBV6-5 and TRBJ2-1, with D perhaps being TRBD1 or TRBD2 (7 bases each). The CDR3 has 16 amino acids. Per the germline V gene, CDR1 is MNHEY and CDR2 is SVGAGI. The V and J ends lost 2 bases and 6 bases respectively, with 17 bases between them. DNA of the CDR3: TGTGCCAGCAGTTACCCAGGGGAGGGGGCGGTCAATGAGCAGTTCTTC. This translates into CASSYPGEGAVNEQFF.

This clonotype showed up just a few times. This chain links TRBV12-3 or TRBV12-4 with TRBJ2-1; 7 nucleotides line up with TRBD1. The CDR3 spans 11 residues. Trimming removed 8 bases from V and 9 bases from J; junction bases left unmatched: 4. The CDR3 region is CASQTGLEQFF. The CDR3, as DNA: TGTGCCAGCCAGACAGGGCTTGAGCAGTTCTTC.

The gene calls are TRBV20-1 and TRBJ1-1; D is undetermined. The CDR3 has 14 residues. Germline CDR1 reads DFQATT; CDR2 reads SNEGSKA (reference sequence). With 0 bases removed from V and 0 bases from J, the gap between germline ends came to 8 bases. DNA of the CDR3: TGCAGTGCTAGAGATCTAAGGCTGAACACTGAAGCTTTCTTT. This sequence encodes CSARDLRLNTEAFF.

There are a few counts of this clonotype. The rearrangement joins TRBV12-3 or TRBV12-4 to TRBJ2-5; the D is unclear. CDR3 length equals 14 residues. Deletions cut 2 bases from V and 4 bases from J, with 11 bases between. In DNA, the CDR3 is TGTGCCAGCAGTTTAACGCTAAGAGGAGAGACCCAGTACTTC. It codes for CASSLTLRGETQYF.

This clonotype has just a few counts. The chain is built from TRBV27 and TRBJ2-7, with a possible D match to TRBD1 (6 bases). V dropped 5 bases and J dropped 7 bases, with 9 bases sitting between them. The CDR3 runs to 11 residues. Germline V CDR1 and CDR2: MNHEY, SMNVEV (reference sequence). Here the CDR3 reads CASSTGREQYF. The CDR3, as DNA: TGTGCCAGCAGTACAGGGCGGGAGCAGTACTTC.

The gene calls are TRBV20-1 and TRBJ2-1; 7 bases align to TRBD2. With 2 bases clipped from V and 4 bases from J, the junction kept 5 bases outside the gene matches. The CDR3 is 14 amino acids. The germline V gene encodes CDR1 DFQATT and CDR2 SNEGSKA (reference sequence). In nucleotides, the CDR3 is TGCAGTGCTAGAAGGGCTAGCGGTTACAATGAGCAGTTCTTC. Amino acid sequence: CSARRASGYNEQFF.

There are a few counts of this clonotype. The CDR3 protein is CASSVGSSTDTQYF. The DNA of the CDR3 is TGTGCCAGCAGCGTAGGGTCGAGCACAGATACGCAGTATTTT. V is TRBV9 and J is TRBJ2-3; D unresolved. Germline V lookup: CDR1 SGDLS, CDR2 YYNGEE. The CDR3 spans 14 residues. Trimming left V 0 bases short and J 0 bases short, with 5 bases between.

This clonotype was counted many times. One junction end does not reproduce the germline sequence, and a read error may be involved. V usage is TRBV12-3 or TRBV12-4 and J usage is TRBJ2-3; no clear D. This CDR3 has 12 residues. The CDR3, as DNA: TGTGCCAGCAGTGTAGCTCGGCATACGCAGTATTTT. Its translation: CASSVARHTQYF.

There are many counts of this clonotype. CDR3 protein: CSVEEGGGAGNIQYF. The DNA for the CDR3 is TGCAGCGTTGAAGAGGGTGGAGGGGCGGGAAACATTCAGTACTTC. V is TRBV29-1 and J is TRBJ2-4, with a possible D match to TRBD2 (6 bases). V lost 0 bases and J 6 bases, leaving 15 bases between the germline ends. There are 15 residues in the CDR3. The germline V gene has CDR1 SQVTM and CDR2 ANQGSEA. The whole variable domain, remainder taken from reference TRBV29-1 and TRBJ2-4, is SAVISQKPSRDICQRGTSLTIQCQVDSQVTMMFWYRQQPGQSLTLIATANQGSEATYESGFVIDKFPISRPNLTFSTLTVSNMSPEDSSIYLCSVEEGGGAGNIQYFGAGTRLSVL.

This sequence joins TRBV10-2 and TRBJ1-1; D gene unclear. This CDR3 is 12 amino acids long. V lost 6 bases, J lost 1 base, and 6 bases lay in between. Germline V CDR1 and CDR2: WSHSY, SAAADI. The CDR3 DNA reads TGCGCCAGCAGCGCAGAGAACACTGAAGCTTTCTTT. Its protein is CASSAENTEAFF.

This clonotype was observed at least ten times. This rearrangement joins TRBV10-3 to TRBJ2-2; the D is unclear. The CDR3 has 16 amino acids. Trimming pared 2 bases from V and 4 bases from J, leaving 14 bases between. The V gene's germline CDR1 is ENHRY and CDR2 SYGVKD. This CDR3 is CAISEMGNPGTGELFF. CDR3 bases: TGTGCCATCAGTGAGATGGGGAACCCGGGCACCGGGGAGCTGTTTTTT.

In this sample, this clonotype turned up a few times. This may stem from a read error, because a much larger clone lies one nucleotide away. V and J are TRBV12-3 or TRBV12-4 and TRBJ2-7; D is ambiguous. This CDR3 region has 12 residues. Trimming removed 4 bases from V and 2 bases from J, with 6 bases in between. Here the CDR3 reads CASSWGPYEQYF. In DNA, the CDR3 is TGTGCCAGCAGTTGGGGTCCCTACGAGCAGTACTTC.

CDR3 amino acids: CASSQPTGTSNTGELFF. CDR3 sequence (DNA): TGCGCCAGCAGCCAGCCCACCGGGACTAGTAACACCGGGGAGCTGTTTTTT. The gene calls are TRBV4-1 and TRBJ2-2; TRBD2 aligns across 8 bases. CDR1 is MGHRA and CDR2 is YSYEKL in the germline V gene. V was pared by 3 bases and J by 2 bases, with 8 bases of the junction left unmatched. The CDR3 runs to 17 residues.